This is a list of T cell receptor beta chains from one sample in a study of CD8+CD57+ T cells in acquired aplastic anemia. TCRdb passed the reads through MiXCR, listing each CDR3 protein once. The repertoire holds 200,000 to 250,000 distinct CDR3 sequences, with approximately 57% as singletons. Sequencing used sorted CD4+, CD8+, or CD8+CD57+ T cells (not recorded which) from PBMCs. These receptors were obtained from a human donor in good health. Each CDR3 is given with its conserved first and last residue. D genes are given only for firm matches. Rows may omit the clone size; those that give it use once, few, many or a size class.

many TRBJ2-1 TRBV11-1 TRBD2 CASSPPLAGEGNEQFF TGTGCCAGCAGCCCCCCTCTAGCGGGGGAGGGCAATGAGCAGTTCTTC
many TRBJ2-1 TRBV10-3 NA CAILTSSQDNEQFF TGTGCCATCCTAACTAGCAGCCAAGACAATGAGCAGTTCTTC
NA TRBJ1-1 TRBV20-1 NA CSARDFEGIANTEAFF TGCAGTGCTAGGGACTTCGAGGGAATAGCGAACACTGAAGCTTTCTTT
many TRBJ2-7 TRBV20-1 NA CSASEYEQYF TGCAGTGCTAGCGAATACGAGCAGTACTTC
NA TRBJ2-1 TRBV19 NA CASSLDRDNNEQFF TGTGCCAGTAGTCTCGACAGAGATAACAATGAGCAGTTCTTC
NA TRBJ1-4 TRBV15 NA CATSRESQGGSNEKLFF TGTGCCACCAGCAGAGAGTCTCAAGGAGGATCTAATGAAAAACTGTTTTTT
NA TRBJ1-1 TRBV19 NA CASKIRTEAFF TGTGCCAGTAAGATAAGAACTGAAGCTTTCTTT
NA TRBJ1-6 TRBV7-3 TRBD1 CASSLGRTGDYNSPLHF TGTGCCAGCAGCTTAGGGAGGACAGGGGATTATAATTCACCCCTCCACTTT
NA TRBJ2-7 TRBV19 NA CASSGRGEALKQYF TGTGCCAGTAGTGGGCGGGGAGAAGCTCTGAAGCAGTACTTC
NA TRBJ1-3 TRBV29-1 TRBD1 CSVEGDRERNTIYF TGCAGCGTTGAAGGGGACAGGGAACGAAACACCATATATTTT
NA TRBJ2-2 TRBV7-2 TRBD2 CASSFGTPREGTGELFF TGTGCCAGCAGCTTCGGAACCCCTAGGGAGGGAACCGGGGAGCTGTTTTTT
NA TRBJ2-3 TRBV4-3 NA CASSQRGSADTQYF TGCGCCAGCAGCCAGCGGGGATCGGCAGATACGCAGTATTTT
few TRBJ1-5 TRBV19 TRBD1 CASSLTGAQPQHF TGTGCCAGTAGTCTGACAGGGGCTCAGCCCCAGCATTTT
NA TRBJ1-4 TRBV15 TRBD1 CATRDQGETNEKLFF TGTGCCACCAGGGATCAGGGGGAGACTAATGAAAAACTGTTTTTT
NA TRBJ2-7 TRBV12-3/TRBV12-4 NA CASRWDASYEQYF TGTGCCAGCAGATGGGACGCTTCCTACGAGCAGTACTTC
few TRBJ2-7 TRBV7-3 NA CASSLEGTLSYEQYF TGTGCCAGCAGCTTAGAGGGAACGCTCTCCTACGAGCAGTACTTC
NA TRBJ2-5 TRBV29-1 NA CSVEDAGGETQYF TGCAGCGTTGAAGATGCTGGGGGGGAGACCCAGTACTTC
NA TRBJ2-5 TRBV18 NA CASSLGLRQETQYF TGTGCCAGCTCACTAGGGTTGCGGCAAGAGACCCAGTACTTC
few TRBJ2-1 TRBV7-3 NA CASSFRGTYNEQFF TGTGCCAGCAGCTTTCGGGGTACCTACAATGAGCAGTTCTTC
many TRBJ2-7 TRBV6-2/TRBV6-3 TRBD1 CASSYSTGAGEQYF TGTGCCAGCAGTTACTCGACAGGGGCGGGAGAGCAGTACTTC
NA TRBJ2-7 TRBV4-1 NA CASSQVVGDSYEQYF TGCGCCAGCAGCCAGGTTGTTGGGGACTCCTACGAGCAGTACTTC
many TRBJ2-7 TRBV7-6 NA CASSYRLGDYEQYF TGTGCCAGCAGCTATAGACTGGGGGACTACGAGCAGTACTTC
NA TRBJ2-1 TRBV11-2 TRBD2 CASSSSGSVGEQFF TGTGCCAGCAGCTCTAGCGGGAGTGTCGGCGAGCAGTTCTTC
NA TRBJ2-2 TRBV19 NA CASSIETSGELFF TGTGCCAGTAGTATAGAGACATCCGGGGAGCTGTTTTTT
once TRBJ1-2 TRBV29-1 TRBD1 CSVAMRGPDYGYTF TGCAGCGTTGCGATGAGGGGGCCTGACTATGGCTACACCTTC
NA TRBJ2-7 TRBV20-1 TRBD1 CSARPQGALTYEQYF TGCAGTGCTAGACCACAGGGGGCGCTGACCTACGAGCAGTACTTC
few TRBJ1-2 TRBV9 NA CASSADGHGGYGYTF TGTGCCAGCAGCGCTGACGGACATGGTGGCTATGGCTACACCTTC